The rows below give T cell receptor beta chains drawn from one sample of a study of early T cells in non-severe SARS-CoV-2 infection. Each CDR3 protein gets one entry after TCRdb re-called the 5' RACE reads with MiXCR. There are about 60,000 distinct CDR3 sequences in the sample; roughly a tenth occur only once, and 1.2% lies in the top ten. The specimen was whole blood. The receptors stem from an adult who was a healthcare worker with PCR-confirmed SARS-CoV-2 infection or an uninfected control (not recorded which). CDR3s include the opening cysteine and the closing phenylalanine or tryptophan. The order of the fields is CDR3 protein, J gene, V gene.

cdr3_aa: CASSHRDRGHDEQFF
j_call: TRBJ2-1
v_call: TRBV14

cdr3_aa: CASTSDRGRETQYF
j_call: TRBJ2-5
v_call: TRBV7-6

cdr3_aa: CASSLRSTVKVEAFF
j_call: TRBJ1-1
v_call: TRBV12-3/TRBV12-4

cdr3_aa: CAWSYMSSPLHF
j_call: TRBJ1-6
v_call: TRBV30

cdr3_aa: CASSAGLHGDEQFF
j_call: TRBJ2-1
v_call: TRBV5-1

cdr3_aa: CASQNYMVLTEAFF
j_call: TRBJ1-1
v_call: TRBV2

cdr3_aa: CASSLRGGTPKAGDTQYF
j_call: TRBJ2-3
v_call: TRBV7-2

cdr3_aa: CASSRSGTRYNEQFF
j_call: TRBJ2-1
v_call: TRBV11-3

cdr3_aa: CASSLFASGGPDTQYF
j_call: TRBJ2-3
v_call: TRBV5-1

cdr3_aa: CASSLLKGTDTQYF
j_call: TRBJ2-3
v_call: TRBV27

cdr3_aa: CASSLPMQGANYGYTF
j_call: TRBJ1-2
v_call: TRBV7-2

cdr3_aa: CASSLGGGDLGSPLHF
j_call: TRBJ1-6
v_call: TRBV5-1

cdr3_aa: CSVGGTGVTEAFF
j_call: TRBJ1-1
v_call: TRBV29-1

cdr3_aa: CASSSQTGEFGYTF
j_call: TRBJ1-2
v_call: TRBV7-9

cdr3_aa: CASSLGIRGAFGDEQFF
j_call: TRBJ2-1
v_call: TRBV11-1

cdr3_aa: CAWSVLGLAQETQYF
j_call: TRBJ2-5
v_call: TRBV30

cdr3_aa: CAITERSGTDTQYF
j_call: TRBJ2-3
v_call: TRBV10-3

cdr3_aa: CASSLGGPTEAFF
j_call: TRBJ1-1
v_call: TRBV5-1

cdr3_aa: CASSPPGRMGTEAFF
j_call: TRBJ1-1
v_call: TRBV18

cdr3_aa: CASSSQGADTEAFF
j_call: TRBJ1-1
v_call: TRBV18

cdr3_aa: CASSASQGGGGYTF
j_call: TRBJ1-2
v_call: TRBV5-1

cdr3_aa: CASSERQGVRYNEQFF
j_call: TRBJ2-1
v_call: TRBV2

cdr3_aa: CASSSGGLTGTGELFF
j_call: TRBJ2-2
v_call: TRBV12-3/TRBV12-4

cdr3_aa: CATRAGGISGNTIYF
j_call: TRBJ1-3
v_call: TRBV7-2

cdr3_aa: CASSIAGGQETQYF
j_call: TRBJ2-5
v_call: TRBV19

cdr3_aa: CASLPTGQELQAFF
j_call: TRBJ1-1
v_call: TRBV5-1

cdr3_aa: CASSDSEGIAQYF
j_call: TRBJ2-3
v_call: TRBV6-4

cdr3_aa: CSARWSWDTQYF
j_call: TRBJ2-3
v_call: TRBV20-1

cdr3_aa: CASSLQLLAGDINEQFF
j_call: TRBJ2-1
v_call: TRBV12-3/TRBV12-4

cdr3_aa: CASSSRGGPGDTQYF
j_call: TRBJ2-3
v_call: TRBV7-2

cdr3_aa: CSVAVEAGMNTEAFF
j_call: TRBJ1-1
v_call: TRBV29-1